This passage covers 30 T cell receptor beta chains from one sample sequenced in a study of blood T cell repertoires in COVID-19. Produced via immunoSEQ multiplex PCR; TCRdb's table is partial and in-frame only. The table lists 200,000 to 250,000 clones, 83% of them singletons, with about 5.3% in the top ten. The sample taken for sequencing was PBMCs or T cells enriched from blood (not recorded which). The receptor set was obtained from a woman between 50 and 59 years old who had been exposed to COVID-19.

A few counts support this clone. CDR3 region: CAPRVSSYNSPLHF. The CDR3 nucleotides read TGTGCCCCGCGGGTAAGCTCCTATAATTCACCCCTCCACTTT. This chain links TRBV5-3 with TRBJ1-6; D is undetermined. TRBV5-3 is marked as an open reading frame, function uncertain. The V end lost 10 bases, the J end lost 0 bases, and 11 bases lay between the germline ends. The CDR3 has 14 residues.

The chain is built from TRBV2 and TRBJ2-6, with D perhaps TRBD2 (6 bases). Between the trimmed V and J ends, which lost 9 bases and 4 bases, there was a span of 13 bases. CDR3 size: 14 residues. Germline CDR1 is SNHLY and CDR2 is FYNNEI. Here the CDR3 DNA reads TGTGCCAGTTGCAGGGAGGAAGGGGCCAACGTCCTGACTTTC. Translated, it gives CASCREEGANVLTF. Combining the CDR3 with reference TRBV2 and TRBJ2-6 gives the whole variable domain EPEVTQTPSHQVTQMGQEVILRCVPISNHLYFYWYRQILGQKVEFLVSFYNNEISEKSEIFDDQFSVERPDGSNFTLKIRSTKLEDSAMYFCASCREEGANVLTFGAGSRLTVL.

The CDR3 here is CASSPNTERGRSNGYTF. CDR3 nucleotide sequence: TGTGCCAGCAGCCCCAATACTGAGAGGGGGCGATCGAATGGCTACACCTTC. The chain recombines TRBV7-2 with TRBJ1-2; the match to TRBD1 covers 7 bases. The CDR3 consists of 17 residues. The V gene's germline CDR1 is SGHTA and CDR2 FQGNSA. Germline trimming cut 5 bases from V and 6 bases from J; bases unmatched to any gene: 18.

DNA of the CDR3: TGTGCCAGCAGTCCATCTGGACAATCGAACACTGAAGCTTTCTTT. Protein sequence: CASSPSGQSNTEAFF. The genes are TRBV27 and TRBJ1-1, with D tentatively TRBD1 (5 bases). V was clipped by 5 bases and J by 1 base, with 14 bases between them. Looked up from germline, CDR1 is MNHEY and CDR2 is SMNVEV (reference sequence). CDR3 length: 15 residues.

The CDR3 region is CASRPGTGITEAFF. The CDR3 nucleotides read TGTGCCAGCAGACCCGGGACAGGGATAACTGAAGCTTTCTTT. The chain links TRBV27 to TRBJ1-1, with TRBD1 identical over 9 bases. This CDR3 region has 14 residues. Per the germline V gene, CDR1 is MNHEY and CDR2 is SMNVEV (reference sequence). The trim removed 6 bases at V and 5 bases at J, leaving 7 bases unmatched.

The J gene is TRBJ2-1, the V gene TRBV24-1; D is unresolved. The CDR3 totals 11 residues. Germline CDR1 and CDR2: KGHDR and SFDVKD. V gave up 6 bases and J gave up 12 bases, with 11 bases separating them. CDR3 DNA: TGTGCCACCAGTTCCGGTGGTGGGCAGTTCTTC. Its translation: CATSSGGGQFF.

The gene calls are TRBV14 and TRBJ2-3; D may be TRBD1 (5 bases). Deletions cut 1 base from V and 5 bases from J, with 10 bases between. CDR3 size: 14 residues. The germline gives CDR1 SGHDN, CDR2 FVKESK. The CDR3 bases are TGTGCCAGCAGCCAAGGGCAGCAGGGAGATACGCAGTATTTT. It encodes CASSQGQQGDTQYF.

The chain carries TRBV2 and TRBJ1-5; 7 nucleotides match TRBD1. Losses at the gene ends were 8 bases for V and 11 bases for J; bases not matched to a gene: 15. In germline, CDR1 is SNHLY, CDR2 FYNNEI. The CDR3 loop spans 14 amino acids. The CDR3 loop is CASGGAAAQGAQHF. In DNA form, the CDR3 reads TGTGCCAGCGGAGGGGCCGCAGCCCAGGGGGCCCAGCATTTT.

The rearrangement joins TRBV4-1 to TRBJ2-2; D remains ambiguous. V lost 1 base and J 7 bases, leaving 10 bases between the germline ends. The length of the CDR3 is 14 residues. Germline loops: CDR1 MGHRA, CDR2 YSYEKL. CDR3 protein: CASSQVPGGGELFF. Here the CDR3 DNA reads TGCGCCAGCAGCCAAGTGCCGGGTGGCGGGGAGCTGTTTTTT.

The chain employs TRBV27 and TRBJ1-1; D uncertain. The CDR3 loop spans 14 amino acids. Trimming stripped 4 bases from V and 1 base from J, with 10 bases between. Germline V lookup: CDR1 MNHEY, CDR2 SMNVEV (reference sequence). CDR3 sequence: CASSYGRQNTEAFF. CDR3 coding DNA: TGTGCCAGCAGTTATGGGAGACAGAACACTGAAGCTTTCTTT.

V and J are TRBV4-2 and TRBJ1-3; 7 nucleotides agree with TRBD1. CDR1 and CDR2 (germline): LGHNA, YNFKEQ. The V and J ends lost 6 bases and 0 bases, in that order; junction bases with no gene match: 11. CDR3 length equals 17 residues. As DNA, the CDR3 is TGTGCCAGCAGTCGGGACAGAGCTTTTAACTCTGGAAACACCATATATTTT. It is translated as CASSRDRAFNSGNTIYF.

The genes are TRBV10-3 and TRBJ1-3; 9 bases line up with TRBD1. Germline V lookup: CDR1 ENHRY, CDR2 SYGVKD. The V gene end was trimmed by 4 bases and the J gene end by 8 bases; junction bases not matched to a gene: 6. The CDR3 has 14 residues. CDR3 DNA: TGTGCCATCAGTGGAGGGACAGGGTTGGACACCATATATTTT. Encoded protein: CAISGGTGLDTIYF.

The chain links TRBV11-2 to TRBJ2-5; tentative D call: TRBD1 (5 bases). Between the trimmed V and J ends, which lost 1 base and 2 bases, there was a span of 5 bases. Per the germline V gene, CDR1 is SGHAT and CDR2 is FQNNGV. The length of the CDR3 is 13 residues. The CDR3 sequence is CASSLGQQETQYF. The CDR3 DNA is TGTGCCAGCAGCTTAGGACAGCAAGAGACCCAGTACTTC. Based on the CDR3 plus reference TRBV11-2 and TRBJ2-5, the full variable domain is EAGVAQSPRYKIIEKRQSVAFWCNPISGHATLYWYQQILGQGPKLLIQFQNNGVVDDSQLPKDRFSAERLKGVDSTLKIQPAKLEDSAVYLCASSLGQQETQYFGPGTRLLVL.

This clone was recorded once. The rearrangement uses TRBV6-5 and TRBJ1-1, with 7 bases fitting TRBD1. Germline V gene sequence: CDR1 MNHEY, CDR2 SVGAGI. This CDR3 has 13 residues. The junction had 6 bases not matched to a gene; V was cut back by 5 bases and J by 6 bases. The CDR3: CASSRQGRAEAFF. The CDR3 coding sequence is TGTGCCAGCAGTAGACAGGGTAGGGCTGAAGCTTTCTTT.

A few counts support this clone. This chain joins TRBV5-1 and TRBJ2-2; D gene unclear. CDR3 length: 15 amino acids. Germline V gene sequence: CDR1 SGHRS, CDR2 YFSETQ. The V end lost 1 base, the J end lost 8 bases, and 15 bases lay between the germline ends. CDR3 region: CASSLKSLVPGELFF. The CDR3, as DNA: TGCGCCAGCAGCTTGAAGAGCCTGGTTCCGGGGGAGCTGTTTTTT.

The chain combines TRBV6-1 with TRBJ1-2; no clear D gene. The CDR3 is made up of 14 amino acids. Between the trimmed V and J ends, which lost 3 bases and 8 bases, there was a span of 16 bases. The germline gives CDR1 MNHNS, CDR2 SASEGT. In DNA form, the CDR3 reads TGTGCCAGCAGTGACCGAGACGGGTTCGTAGGCTACACCTTC. It is translated as CASSDRDGFVGYTF.

The CDR3 here is CASSRTDRTSEAFF. In nucleotides, the CDR3 is TGTGCCAGCAGCCGGACCGACAGAACCTCTGAAGCTTTCTTT. This chain links TRBV16 with TRBJ1-1; weak D call: TRBD1 (5 bases). CDR1 and CDR2 from the germline V gene are KGHSY and FQNENV. There are 14 residues in the CDR3. Trimming took 4 bases from V and 6 from J, leaving 15 bases between them.

This clone was detected only a few times. V gene TRBV20-1 combines with J gene TRBJ1-1; D unresolved. The CDR3 contains 11 residues. CDR1 and CDR2 (germline): DFQATT, SNEGSKA (reference sequence). Trimming removed 8 bases from V and 5 bases from J, with 12 bases in between. The CDR3 sequence: CSSRGRTEAFF. The CDR3 DNA is TGCAGTTCCAGAGGCCGGACTGAAGCTTTCTTT.

The V call is TRBV27, the J call TRBJ2-2; perhaps TRBD1 as D (5 bases). Trimming left V 4 bases short and J 4 bases short, with 10 bases between. This CDR3 has 14 residues. Germline CDR1 MNHEY, CDR2 SMNVEV (reference sequence). CDR3 sequence reads: CASSSKGRTGELFF. The CDR3 DNA is TGTGCCAGCAGTTCAAAGGGGCGCACCGGGGAGCTGTTTTTT.

The genes are TRBV19 and TRBJ1-2; 7 nucleotides align to TRBD1. The junction had 6 bases not matched to a gene; V was cut back by 3 bases and J by 8 bases. Germline values: CDR1 LNHDA, CDR2 SQIVND (reference sequence). CDR3 length: 13 residues. CDR3 bases: TGTGCCAGTAGTATTCCAGGGGGAGGAGGCTACACCTTC. Translation: CASSIPGGGGYTF.

The J gene is TRBJ2-5, the V gene TRBV7-8, with TRBD2 matching 12 bases. V was pared by 5 bases and J by 5 bases, with 18 bases of the junction left unmatched. The CDR3 has 19 residues. CDR1 SGHVS and CDR2 FQNEAQ come from the germline V gene. CDR3 in DNA: TGTGCCAGCAGCCGATTTAGACTAGCGGGGGCGACGATTGGGGAGACCCAGTACTTC. It is translated as CASSRFRLAGATIGETQYF.

Only a few counts were recorded for this clone. V gene TRBV23-1 combines with J gene TRBJ1-4; D gene ambiguous. TRBV23-1 is an ORF for which the function is uncertain. The V and J ends lost 8 bases and 6 bases respectively, with 7 bases between them. The CDR3 extends over 11 amino acids. CDR3 bases: TGCGCCAGCGGCCATTATGAAAAACTGTTTTTT. Amino acids: CASGHYEKLFF.

The chain combines TRBV24-1 with TRBJ2-1, with TRBD1 matching over 10 bases. After removal of 7 bases from V and 3 bases from J, the junction contained 5 bases not matched to a gene. The length of the CDR3 is 15 residues. From germline, CDR1 is KGHDR and CDR2 SFDVKD. The CDR3 here is CATRAGTGVYNEQFF. The CDR3 nucleotides are TGTGCCACCAGGGCGGGGACAGGGGTCTACAATGAGCAGTTCTTC.

This clone came up a few times. The chain joins TRBV5-1 to TRBJ2-3; 7 bases are a match to TRBD2. Looked up from germline, CDR1 is SGHRS and CDR2 is YFSETQ. The CDR3 runs 14 residues. V lost 3 bases to trimming and J lost 6 bases; unmatched junction nucleotides: 7. CDR3 sequence reads: CASSWGLSEDTQYF. The CDR3 DNA sequence: TGCGCCAGCAGCTGGGGACTATCTGAGGATACGCAGTATTTT.

The chain is built from TRBV10-3 and TRBJ2-3; D is uncertain. Germline V gene lookup returns CDR1 ENHRY and CDR2 SYGVKD. Trimming left V 10 bases short and J 4 bases short, with 9 bases between. The CDR3 is 11 amino acids. The CDR3 here is CATRSADTQYF. The CDR3 bases are TGTGCCACCCGGTCGGCAGATACGCAGTATTTT.

The V call is TRBV27, the J call TRBJ1-5, with no clear D. The CDR3 runs to 13 residues. Trimming stripped 3 bases from V and 5 bases from J, with 8 bases between. The germline gives CDR1 MNHEY, CDR2 SMNVEV (reference sequence). CDR3 in DNA: TGTGCCAGCAGTTTGGCAGGCTATCAGCCCCAGCATTTT. This codes for CASSLAGYQPQHF.

The chain links TRBV7-6 to TRBJ1-3; 9 nucleotides align to TRBD1. The CDR3 has 17 residues. Germline CDR1 SGHVS, CDR2 FNYEAQ. V trimming: 5 bases; J trimming: 0 bases; junction bases outside the gene matches: 8. The CDR3 loop reads CASSRPGTGNSGNTIYF. As DNA, the CDR3 is TGTGCCAGCAGCCGTCCCGGGACAGGGAACTCTGGAAACACCATATATTTT.

The V and J genes are TRBV21-1 and TRBJ1-2; the table's D call TRBD1 went unverified against the DNA. TRBV21-1 is listed as a pseudogene. CDR3 length: 13 amino acids. The CDR3 loop is CASKRQGAVGYTF. CDR3 sequence (DNA): TGTGCCAGCAAGCGACAGGGGGCGGTGGGCTACACCTTC.

The chain is built from TRBV12-5 and TRBJ2-1, with 11 bases aligning to TRBD1. The CDR3 loop spans 15 amino acids. After removal of 5 bases from V and 2 bases from J, the junction contained 2 bases not matched to a gene. Germline CDR1 is LGHNT and CDR2 is FRNRAP. CDR3 bases: TGTGCTAGTGGTCAGGACAGGGGGCCCTACAATGAGCAGTTCTTC. This translates into CASGQDRGPYNEQFF.

This clone was found once. The V call is TRBV19, the J call TRBJ2-1; 8 nucleotides match TRBD1. CDR1 and CDR2 from the germline V gene are LNHDA and SQIVND (reference sequence). Germline trimming cut 4 bases from V and 0 bases from J; bases unmatched to any gene: 2. The CDR3 covers 15 residues. CDR3 sequence: CASSTQGGSYNEQFF. CDR3 nucleotide sequence: TGTGCCAGTAGTACACAGGGGGGCTCCTACAATGAGCAGTTCTTC.